This T cell receptor (beta chain) was recovered during a study of cytomegalovirus exposure and HLA in healthy donors. Of note for this clone: This may come from a read error, since a much larger clone is one base off.

Trimming removed 1 base from V and 2 bases from J; junction bases left unmatched: 1. Germline CDR1 reads SGHVS; CDR2 reads FQNEAQ. The CDR3 is 14 residues long. Researchers ran the PCR with 60 Vbeta and 13 Jbeta primers. Profiling relied on immunoSEQ multiplex PCR, and the TCRdb table lists in-frame clones only, not all of them. The sample contains under 150,000 clones, 75% to 85% of which appear only once. Sequenced: PBMCs. This chain joins TRBV7-8 and TRBJ1-2; 7 bases match TRBD1. This receptor was identified in a man between 18 and 35 years old in good health and CMV-seronegative. CDR3 sequence reads: CASSLGQGNYGYTF. The CDR3 bases are TGTGCCAGCAGCTTAGGACAGGGAAACTATGGCTACACCTTC.